This T cell receptor (beta chain) was retrieved from a study of T cell responses to AZD1222 COVID-19 vaccine. The study's findings and limits: Close to half of spike-specific TCRs reportedly recognize unmutated variant regions.

TCRdb's table, derived via immunoSEQ multiplex PCR, lists solely in-frame clones and lacks some. In the table there are about 100,000 clones, 80% to 90% of which are singletons. About this clone itself: What it binds is unknown.

The germline CDR1 and CDR2 sequences are SNHLY and FYNNEI. Trimming shortened V by 7 bases and J by 0 bases, and 21 bases separated the two germline ends. The CDR3 spans 17 residues. It was second doses at about 4 or about 12 weeks that were pooled. The TCR was taken from an adult who received the AZD1222 COVID-19 vaccine. The rearrangement uses TRBV2 and TRBJ1-1, with a weak D call TRBD1 (5 bases). Sequences were derived from peripheral blood, sampled 28 days after the second AZD1222 dose. CDR3 region: CASKGASFGQLNTEAFF. DNA for the CDR3: TGTGCCAGCAAAGGGGCATCGTTCGGGCAGTTGAACACTGAAGCTTTCTTT. The complete variable domain, with remaining parts taken from reference TRBV2 and TRBJ1-1, reads EPEVTQTPSHQVTQMGQEVILRCVPISNHLYFYWYRQILGQKVEFLVSFYNNEISEKSEIFDDQFSVERPDGSNFTLKIRSTKLEDSAMYFCASKGASFGQLNTEAFFGQGTRLTVV.